These 12 T cell receptor beta chains were all obtained from the same sample, sequenced in a study of beta chain features in type 1 diabetes. General observations from the study: Type 1 diabetes patients had TCRB CDR3s that were shorter (moderately but significantly so) in all four CD4+ subsets.

As every portion of the isolated RNA was reverse transcribed, the sequencing read expressed TCRB transcripts. Sequencing used immunoSEQ multiplex PCR; TCRdb keeps in-frame clones, though not all of them. The table has a few hundred thousand clones, 20% to 25% seen once; the top ten hold more than 0.009%. These receptors have no known antigen. Sequenced input: naive CD4+ T cells from blood. These TCRs come from a woman younger than 45 with type 1 diabetes.

The CDR3 region is CSVETQQDTEAFF. CDR3 in DNA: TGCAGCGTTGAAACTCAGCAGGACACTGAAGCTTTCTTT. The rearrangement uses TRBV29-1 and TRBJ1-1; D is undetermined. From germline, CDR1 is SQVTM and CDR2 ANQGSEA. The CDR3 has 13 amino acids. V lost 2 bases and J 3 bases, leaving 10 bases between the germline ends.

This clone was seen only a few times. The gene calls are TRBV30 and TRBJ2-7, with a possible D match to TRBD2 (7 bases). Trimming left V 1 base short and J 2 bases short, with 18 bases between. Germline CDR1 and CDR2: GTSNPN and SVGIG (reference sequence). This CDR3 is 16 amino acids long. The CDR3 nucleotides read TGTGCCTGGAGTGGTTTCGGGGGGCTATCGACCTACGAGCAGTACTTC. Its translation is CAWSGFGGLSTYEQYF. Supplemented by reference TRBV30 and TRBJ2-7, the full variable domain reads SQTIHQWPATLVQPVGSPLSLECTVEGTSNPNLYWYRQAAGRGLQLLFYSVGIGQISSEVPQNLSASRPQDRQFILSSKKLLLSDSGFYLCAWSGFGGLSTYEQYFGPGTRLTVT.

A remark on this clone: The sample holds other DNA sequences that translate to the same CDR3. J is TRBJ2-6 and V is TRBV9; the D gene is possibly TRBD1 (5 bases). V lost 2 bases to trimming and J lost 0 bases, with 6 bases between them. Germline values: CDR1 SGDLS, CDR2 YYNGEE. There are 15 residues in the CDR3. CDR3 in amino acids: CASSVRGSGANVLTF. CDR3 DNA sequence: TGTGCCAGCAGCGTTAGGGGCTCTGGGGCCAACGTCCTGACTTTC.

This sequence joins TRBV5-4 and TRBJ2-7; weak D call: TRBD2 (6 bases). The CDR3 length is 13 residues. Trimming took off 1 base at V and 4 bases at J, with 9 bases between the two ends. Germline V lookup: CDR1 SGHNT, CDR2 YYREEE (reference sequence). The CDR3 bases are TGTGCCAGCAGCTTGCCGGGAGCATACGAGCAGTACTTC. Protein product: CASSLPGAYEQYF.

J is TRBJ2-7 and V is TRBV30; the D gene is possibly TRBD1 (6 bases). Trimming cost V 2 bases and J 3 bases, with 8 bases left between them. Germline lookup yields CDR1 GTSNPN and CDR2 SVGIG (reference sequence). The CDR3 totals 12 residues. CDR3 region: CAWSSQGYEQYF. The CDR3 nucleotides are TGTGCCTGGAGTTCACAGGGCTACGAGCAGTACTTC.

This clone was detected only a few times. The chain is built from TRBV29-1 and TRBJ2-7; 12 bases agree with TRBD1. The ends lost 6 bases at V and 4 bases at J; junction bases unmatched: 1. From germline, CDR1 is SQVTM and CDR2 ANQGSEA. The CDR3 runs to 12 residues. The CDR3 region has the DNA TGCAGCGTGGGACAGGGGGCGTACGAGCAGTACTTC. This translates into CSVGQGAYEQYF.

This clone was seen a few times. The V call is TRBV29-1, the J call TRBJ2-3, with 10 bases lining up with TRBD2. CDR1 SQVTM and CDR2 ANQGSEA come from the germline V gene. J gave up 11 bases and V 1 base, and 12 bases lay outside the gene matches. This CDR3 comprises 15 residues. CDR3 protein: CSVEGVGAGGGKQYF. DNA of the CDR3: TGCAGCGTTGAAGGCGTAGGAGCGGGAGGGGGGAAGCAGTATTTT.

The J gene is TRBJ2-3, the V gene TRBV5-1; tentative D call: TRBD2 (6 bases). The CDR3 runs 16 residues. Germline CDR1 and CDR2: SGHRS and YFSETQ. Trimming left V 3 bases short and J 1 base short, with 15 bases between. This CDR3 reads CASSSGLPKGTDTQYF. The CDR3 nucleotides are TGCGCCAGCAGCTCCGGACTACCCAAGGGCACAGATACGCAGTATTTT.

Here the CDR3 reads CASGLGGEYNEQFF. For the CDR3, the DNA is TGTGCTAGTGGTTTGGGGGGGGAGTACAATGAGCAGTTCTTC. The gene calls are TRBV12-5 and TRBJ2-1; tentatively, D is TRBD2 (6 bases). Trimming shortened V by 1 base and J by 4 bases, and 8 bases separated the two germline ends. The germline gives CDR1 LGHNT, CDR2 FRNRAP. The CDR3 spans 14 residues.

V and J are TRBV5-1 and TRBJ2-2; a weak D match, TRBD1 (6 bases). The CDR3 has 15 residues. The ends were cut back, 4 bases at V and 5 bases at J, with 15 bases in the middle. CDR1 and CDR2 from the germline V gene are SGHRS and YFSETQ. The CDR3 spells CASSVGQSGTGELFF. The CDR3 bases are TGCGCCAGCAGCGTCGGACAGTCGGGAACCGGGGAGCTGTTTTTT.

This clone was seen a few times. The rearrangement uses TRBV4-1 and TRBJ2-3, with no clear D. V lost 1 base to trimming and J lost 7 bases, with 6 bases between them. CDR1 is MGHRA, CDR2 YSYEKL, per germline. The CDR3 spans 12 residues. CDR3 sequence (DNA): TGCGCCAGCAGCCAAGTACTAAATACGCAGTATTTT. It specifies CASSQVLNTQYF.

This clone was seen more than once but under ten times. This specimen includes other DNA sequences encoding the same CDR3. The CDR3, as DNA: TGCGCCAGCAGCCAAGATCCTAGCACAGATACGCAGTATTTT. Translating it yields CASSQDPSTDTQYF. This chain connects TRBV4-1 to TRBJ2-3, with no clear D. Trimming stripped 0 bases from V and 0 bases from J, with 4 bases between. The CDR3 spans 14 residues. CDR1 is MGHRA and CDR2 is YSYEKL in the germline V gene.